This is a list of T cell receptor beta chains from one sample in a study of blood T cell repertoires in COVID-19. Sequencing was performed with immunoSEQ multiplex PCR; in TCRdb, only in-frame clones are kept and a portion is missing. There are 20,000 to 25,000 clones in the sample; around 85% occur only once, and under 75% lies in the top ten. Sequences were obtained from peripheral blood. The receptors stem from a woman of 80 years or more with acute or convalescent COVID-19. The CDR3 runs from the conserved cysteine through the conserved F or W. The order of the fields is clone size, J gene, V gene, D gene, CDR3 protein, CDR3 DNA. A D gene is named only where the DNA matches it firmly. Not all rows give a size; the values are once, few, many and, for expanded clones, a class.

abundance: few
j_gene: TRBJ1-1
v_gene: TRBV2
d_gene: NA
CDR3aa: CASVVELNTEAFF
CDR3nt: TGTGCCAGCGTGGTGGAGCTGAACACTGAAGCTTTCTTT

abundance: few
j_gene: TRBJ2-5
v_gene: TRBV7-9
d_gene: NA
CDR3aa: CASSFSREETQYF
CDR3nt: TGTGCCAGCAGCTTCAGCCGGGAGGAGACCCAGTACTTC

abundance: NA
j_gene: TRBJ1-5
v_gene: TRBV19
d_gene: TRBD1
CDR3aa: CASSPLEGQGNQPQHF
CDR3nt: TGTGCCAGTAGTCCCCTCGAAGGACAGGGCAACCAGCCCCAGCATTTT

abundance: NA
j_gene: TRBJ2-1
v_gene: TRBV7-9
d_gene: TRBD2
CDR3aa: CASSLGSGTNEQFF
CDR3nt: TGTGCCAGCAGTTTAGGGAGCGGGACCAATGAGCAGTTCTTC

abundance: NA
j_gene: TRBJ2-5
v_gene: TRBV7-9
d_gene: NA
CDR3aa: CASSEQETQYF
CDR3nt: TGTGCCAGCAGCGAGCAAGAGACCCAGTACTTC

abundance: NA
j_gene: TRBJ2-7
v_gene: TRBV27
d_gene: NA
CDR3aa: CASSRTPGSYEQYF
CDR3nt: TGTGCCAGCAGTCGCACCCCGGGCTCCTACGAGCAGTACTTC

abundance: NA
j_gene: TRBJ2-1
v_gene: TRBV18
d_gene: TRBD1
CDR3aa: CASSPVPGQGPSSYNEQFF
CDR3nt: TGTGCCAGCTCACCCGTCCCGGGACAGGGGCCCAGCTCCTACAATGAGCAGTTCTTC

abundance: few
j_gene: TRBJ1-1
v_gene: TRBV29-1
d_gene: TRBD1
CDR3aa: CSVLGLGQLMNTEAFF
CDR3nt: TGCAGCGTTTTAGGGTTGGGACAGCTCATGAACACTGAAGCTTTCTTT

abundance: NA
j_gene: TRBJ1-2
v_gene: TRBV5-8
d_gene: NA
CDR3aa: CASSLGRQNYGYTF
CDR3nt: TGTGCCAGCAGCTTGGGTCGTCAGAACTATGGCTACACCTTC

abundance: few
j_gene: TRBJ1-1
v_gene: TRBV2
d_gene: NA
CDR3aa: CASSADRLNTEAFF
CDR3nt: TGTGCCAGCAGTGCCGACAGATTGAACACTGAAGCTTTCTTT

abundance: NA
j_gene: TRBJ2-7
v_gene: TRBV29-1
d_gene: NA
CDR3aa: CSAGGGDSEQYF
CDR3nt: TGCAGCGCTGGGGGAGGAGACAGCGAGCAGTACTTC

abundance: NA
j_gene: TRBJ1-2
v_gene: TRBV2
d_gene: TRBD1
CDR3aa: CASAENPTGNYGYTF
CDR3nt: TGTGCCAGCGCGGAAAACCCGACAGGGAACTATGGCTACACCTTC

abundance: NA
j_gene: TRBJ2-3
v_gene: TRBV3-1/TRBV3-2
d_gene: TRBD1
CDR3aa: CASSQLKGQGLGTQYF
CDR3nt: TGTGCCAGCAGCCAATTAAAGGGACAGGGATTAGGTACGCAGTATTTT

abundance: NA
j_gene: TRBJ1-2
v_gene: TRBV30
d_gene: TRBD1
CDR3aa: CAWSKGARNYGYTF
CDR3nt: TGTGCCTGGAGTAAGGGGGCGCGGAACTATGGCTACACCTTC

abundance: NA
j_gene: TRBJ1-5
v_gene: TRBV7-9
d_gene: TRBD1
CDR3aa: CASSPGTGYQPQHF
CDR3nt: TGTGCCAGCAGCCCCGGGACAGGATATCAGCCCCAGCATTTT

abundance: few
j_gene: TRBJ2-7
v_gene: TRBV5-1
d_gene: TRBD1
CDR3aa: CASSLGTGGKSYEQYF
CDR3nt: TGCGCCAGCAGCTTGGGGACAGGGGGCAAATCCTACGAGCAGTACTTC

abundance: NA
j_gene: TRBJ1-4
v_gene: TRBV30
d_gene: TRBD1
CDR3aa: CAWKDRGELFF
CDR3nt: TGTGCCTGGAAGGACAGGGGGGAACTGTTTTTT

abundance: NA
j_gene: TRBJ2-2
v_gene: TRBV7-6
d_gene: NA
CDR3aa: CASSLTGELFF
CDR3nt: TGTGCCAGCAGCCTTACCGGGGAGCTGTTTTTT

abundance: NA
j_gene: TRBJ1-3
v_gene: TRBV3-1/TRBV3-2
d_gene: NA
CDR3aa: CASSQPPEAIYF
CDR3nt: TGTGCCAGCAGCCAACCCCCTGAGGCCATATATTTT

abundance: NA
j_gene: TRBJ2-5
v_gene: TRBV18
d_gene: TRBD2
CDR3aa: CASSPPSGGGETQYF
CDR3nt: TGTGCCAGCTCACCACCTAGCGGGGGAGGCGAGACCCAGTACTTC

abundance: NA
j_gene: TRBJ2-3
v_gene: TRBV5-6
d_gene: NA
CDR3aa: CASSLGQEDTDTQYF
CDR3nt: TGTGCCAGCAGCTTGGGCCAGGAAGACACAGATACGCAGTATTTT

abundance: NA
j_gene: TRBJ1-5
v_gene: TRBV5-1
d_gene: TRBD1
CDR3aa: CASSAGTGANQPQHF
CDR3nt: TGCGCCAGCAGTGCAGGGACAGGGGCCAATCAGCCCCAGCATTTT

abundance: NA
j_gene: TRBJ2-3
v_gene: TRBV5-4
d_gene: TRBD2
CDR3aa: CASSHAGEADTQYF
CDR3nt: TGTGCCAGCAGCCACGCGGGAGAGGCAGATACGCAGTATTTT

abundance: once
j_gene: TRBJ2-5
v_gene: TRBV24-1
d_gene: TRBD1
CDR3aa: CATSPGQGDQTQYF
CDR3nt: TGTGCCACCAGTCCGGGACAGGGTGACCAGACCCAGTACTTC

abundance: NA
j_gene: TRBJ1-2
v_gene: TRBV29-1
d_gene: NA
CDR3aa: CSVEDDRRATGYTF
CDR3nt: TGCAGCGTTGAAGATGATCGCAGGGCCACCGGCTACACCTTC

abundance: once
j_gene: TRBJ2-1
v_gene: TRBV7-7
d_gene: TRBD1
CDR3aa: CASSLGQVSYNEQFF
CDR3nt: TGTGCTAGCAGCTTAGGACAGGTCTCCTACAATGAGCAGTTCTTC

abundance: NA
j_gene: TRBJ1-3
v_gene: TRBV4-1
d_gene: NA
CDR3aa: CASSQEEAGVLSSGNTIYF
CDR3nt: TGCGCCAGCAGCCAAGAGGAGGCAGGCGTCCTGAGCTCTGGAAACACCATATATTTT